This T cell receptor beta chain is from a study of brain T cells in children with intractable seizures. Study-level findings and limits: Viral specificity was inferred only from CDR3 similarity; HCMV serostatus was unknown.

On this clone itself: Its target is not known.

The repertoire was sequenced with immunoSEQ multiplex PCR; TCRdb's copy has only in-frame clones and lacks some. The sample yields tens of thousands of clones, 85% to 95% seen once. The sequenced cases were selected for having the highest brain T cell transcript signatures. This clonotype was sampled from a boy in the first two years of life with tuberous sclerosis and intractable seizures. The material sequenced was peripheral blood, taken at surgery.

CDR3 coding DNA: TGTGCCAGCAGCTTAGACGGAGGGGTTGGGGCCAACGTCCTGACTTTC. Translation gives CASSLDGGVGANVLTF. This chain links TRBV7-9 with TRBJ2-6; perhaps TRBD2 as D (6 bases). The germline gives CDR1 SEHNR, CDR2 FQNEAQ (reference sequence). Between the trimmed V and J ends, which lost 1 base and 3 bases, there was a span of 10 bases. This CDR3 has 16 amino acids. The full variable domain, rest sourced from reference TRBV7-9 and TRBJ2-6, is DTGVSQNPRHKITKRGQNVTFRCDPISEHNRLYWYRQTLGQGPEFLTYFQNEAQLEKSRLLSDRFSAERPKGSFSTLEIQRTEQGDSAMYLCASSLDGGVGANVLTFGAGSRLTVL.